This TCR beta chain stems from a study of blood T cell repertoires in COVID-19. About the study: Some COVID-19 samples were acute and others convalescent; all came from the United States, Italy and Spain.

The authors' processing: Estimation of nucleated cell counts was performed using reference gene primer amplification. TCRdb's table, derived via immunoSEQ multiplex PCR, lists solely in-frame clones and lacks some. The D gene and trimming were derived from the DNA, and the V and J assignments and clone size from that table. Found here are about 210,000 clones, 92% of them singletons; the top ten hold 0.95% to 1.5%. The origin of this receptor is a man aged 25-45 years with acute or convalescent COVID-19. The source material was peripheral blood.

The DNA for the CDR3 is TGCGCCAGCAGCTTGCTTAGCGCCAACACCGGGGAGCTGTTTTTT. Its translation is CASSLLSANTGELFF. The J gene is TRBJ2-2, the V gene TRBV5-1, with TRBD2 as a possible D gene (5 bases). The CDR3 runs to 15 residues. Germline assignment: CDR1 SGHRS and CDR2 YFSETQ. Trimming shortened V by 1 base and J by 2 bases, and 9 bases separated the two germline ends.